Below are 10 T cell receptor beta chains sequenced from a single sample in a study of shared clonotypes between healthy human individuals. The data were produced by immunoSEQ multiplex PCR, yet TCRdb's version contains in-frame clones alone and is incomplete. The sample has about 490,000 clones, more than 75% seen once; the top ten hold 9.5% to 15%. Sequenced sample: PBMCs. These receptors were taken from a woman aged 40-49 years in good health. Some clones in this sample may be carry-over from other donors' samples.

This clone was detected only once. The gene calls are TRBV5-6 and TRBJ1-2; 8 nucleotides line up with TRBD1. With V trimmed by 4 bases and J by 2 bases, 10 bases remained unmatched. This CDR3 has 16 amino acids. Germline V gene sequence: CDR1 SGHDT, CDR2 YYEEEE. The CDR3 sequence is CASSPVYRTGNYGYTF. CDR3 nucleotide sequence: TGTGCCAGCAGCCCGGTTTACCGGACAGGGAACTATGGCTACACCTTC.

Only a few counts were recorded for this clone. J is TRBJ1-4 and V is TRBV10-1; tentatively, D is TRBD1 (6 bases). The CDR3 totals 14 residues. CDR1 and CDR2 (germline): WNHNN, SYGVQD (reference sequence). V was pared by 7 bases and J by 7 bases, with 16 bases between. The CDR3 region has the DNA TGCGCCAGCACCCAAGGGACATTTAGTGAAAAACTGTTTTTT. Amino acids: CASTQGTFSEKLFF.

The V gene is TRBV10-2, the J gene TRBJ2-3, with D maybe TRBD2 (6 bases). CDR1 is WSHSY, CDR2 SAAADI, per germline. V shed 2 bases and J shed 0 bases, with 9 bases lying between them. This CDR3 spans 15 amino acids. CDR3 in DNA: TGCGCCAGCAGTGAGGTAGCGGAGAGCACAGATACGCAGTATTTT. Its translation is CASSEVAESTDTQYF.

The chain employs TRBV6-4 and TRBJ2-1; D might be TRBD1 or TRBD2, each matching 5 bases. Trimming removed 0 bases at V and 4 bases at J, with 13 bases between. Germline V gene sequence: CDR1 MRHNA, CDR2 SNTAGT. The CDR3 covers 16 residues. The chain's CDR3 is CASSDSVSGPYNEQFF. As DNA, the CDR3 is TGTGCCAGCAGTGACTCAGTATCGGGGCCATACAATGAGCAGTTCTTC.

This CDR3 reads CASSNPRTGINNEQFF. DNA for the CDR3: TGTGCCAGCAGCAACCCCCGGACAGGGATAAACAATGAGCAGTTCTTC. The V and J genes are TRBV21-1 and TRBJ2-1; the tabulated D call, TRBD1, remains unverified against the DNA. TRBV21-1 is a pseudogene segment. The CDR3 spans 16 residues.

V gene TRBV5-8 combines with J gene TRBJ1-2; 8 nucleotides line up with TRBD1. V shed 2 bases, J shed 5 bases, and the junction held 8 bases outside the gene matches. Germline values: CDR1 SGHTS, CDR2 YDEGEE. This CDR3 is 15 amino acids long. The CDR3 region has the DNA TGTGCCAGCAGCTTCCGACAGGGGAGAGGATATGGCTACACCTTC. Amino acid sequence: CASSFRQGRGYGYTF.

The chain recombines TRBV6-5 with TRBJ2-2; TRBD2 agrees at 10 bases. V shed 6 bases, J shed 5 bases, and the junction held 6 bases outside the gene matches. The CDR3 is 15 residues long. From germline, CDR1 is MNHEY and CDR2 SVGAGI. CDR3: CASREREGRTGELFF. CDR3 coding DNA: TGTGCCAGCAGGGAGCGGGAGGGCCGTACCGGGGAGCTGTTTTTT.

This clone was detected once. The chain has TRBV5-1 and TRBJ1-4; 7 positions match TRBD1. The CDR3 sequence is 13 residues long. Per the germline V gene, CDR1 is SGHRS and CDR2 is YFSETQ. With 4 bases clipped from V and 6 bases from J, the junction kept 3 bases outside the gene matches. CDR3 nucleotide sequence: TGCGCCAGCAGCCGCGACAGGGATGAAAAACTGTTTTTT. Its translation: CASSRDRDEKLFF.

The CDR3 DNA reads as TGTGCCAGCAGCCCGTGGGGGCGGCAAGAGACCCAGTACTTC. Translated, it gives CASSPWGRQETQYF. The V gene is TRBV7-8, the J gene TRBJ2-5; D possibly corresponds to TRBD1 (6 bases). V lost 5 bases and J 2 bases, leaving 12 bases between the germline ends. The CDR3 has 14 residues. Germline-derived CDR1 and CDR2 are SGHVS and FQNEAQ.

The genes are TRBV19 and TRBJ2-2; no clear D. Trimming stripped 4 bases from V and 1 base from J, with 16 bases between. Per the germline V gene, CDR1 is LNHDA and CDR2 is SQIVND (reference sequence). This CDR3 is 17 amino acids long. The CDR3 region is CASSRALQTLNTGELFF. The DNA for the CDR3 is TGTGCCAGTAGTAGGGCCCTCCAGACACTGAACACCGGGGAGCTGTTTTTT.